This T cell receptor (beta chain) was sequenced for a study of TIL therapy for anti-PD-1-resistant metastatic lung cancer. Sequencing used immunoSEQ v3. Survey-level samples got 1.5 million to 2 million read pairs; deep-level samples got about 5-6.5 million. Only in-frame clones appear in the TCRdb table, and some are missing; sequencing was by immunoSEQ multiplex PCR. Of around 30,000 clones listed, about 70% are singletons. Time point: pre-treatment sample, taken before nivolumab and TIL therapy. Stage 4 NSCLC adults joined between October 2017 and 2020. This clone was counted a few times. Trimming shortened V by 0 bases and J by 3 bases, and 12 bases separated the two germline ends. This CDR3 is built from 15 residues. The germline CDR1 and CDR2 sequences are GTSNPN and SVGIG (reference sequence).

The V call is TRBV30, the J call TRBJ1-5, with D possibly TRBD1 on 6 matching bases. Source: blood, taken at baseline. The sequence came from a woman aged 25-80 years with non-small cell lung cancer. The CDR3 here is CAWSVGGQSNQPQHF. The DNA for the CDR3 is TGTGCCTGGAGTGTAGGAGGACAGTCCAATCAGCCCCAGCATTTT.